This T cell receptor (beta chain) was documented in a study of blood T cell repertoires in COVID-19. Authors' analysis steps: Amplified reference gene primers provided the basis for estimating nucleated cell counts. Sequencing used immunoSEQ multiplex PCR; TCRdb keeps in-frame clones, though not all of them. Clone size and V and J calls were adopted from that table, with D and trimming inferred from the DNA. The table has approximately 390,000 clones, 90% seen once. This TCR was recovered from a man between 18 and 29 years old with active or convalescent COVID-19. The sample taken for sequencing was peripheral blood.

For the CDR3, the DNA is TGTGCCAGCAGTATTTGGACAGGTCTTTCCTACGAGCAGTACTTC. Translated: CASSIWTGLSYEQYF. The chain recombines TRBV6-2 or TRBV6-3 with TRBJ2-7; 7 bases fit TRBD1. Trimming cost V 5 bases and J 1 base; bases outside gene matches: 8. The CDR3 is made up of 15 amino acids. Germline V gives CDR1 MNHEY, CDR2 SVGEGT.